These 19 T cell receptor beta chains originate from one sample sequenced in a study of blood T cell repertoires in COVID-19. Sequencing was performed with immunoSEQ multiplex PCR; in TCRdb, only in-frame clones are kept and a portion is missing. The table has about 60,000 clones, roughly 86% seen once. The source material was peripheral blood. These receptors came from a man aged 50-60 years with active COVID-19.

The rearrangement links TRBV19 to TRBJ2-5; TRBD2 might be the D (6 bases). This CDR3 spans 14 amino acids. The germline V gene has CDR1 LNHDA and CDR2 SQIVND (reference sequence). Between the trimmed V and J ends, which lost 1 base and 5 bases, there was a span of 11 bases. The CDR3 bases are TGTGCCAGTAGTATAGTTGGGGGGTGGGAGACCCAGTACTTC. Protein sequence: CASSIVGGWETQYF.

Written as DNA, the CDR3 is TGTGCCAGCAGCTCCATGGGCAGGGGGAGGAGAGAGACCCAGTACTTC. It specifies CASSSMGRGRRETQYF. This chain uses TRBV9 with TRBJ2-5, with TRBD1 as a possible D gene (7 bases). The CDR3 has 16 amino acids. Trimming removed 4 bases from V and 4 bases from J, with 20 bases in between. The germline gives CDR1 SGDLS, CDR2 YYNGEE.

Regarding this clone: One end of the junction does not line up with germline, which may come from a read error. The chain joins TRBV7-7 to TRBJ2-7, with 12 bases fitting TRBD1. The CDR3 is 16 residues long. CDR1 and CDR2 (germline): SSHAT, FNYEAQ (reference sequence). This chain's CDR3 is CASSPPRGTGGNEQYF. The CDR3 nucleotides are TGTGCTAGCAGCCCCCCACGGGGGACAGGGGGCAACGAGCAGTACTTC. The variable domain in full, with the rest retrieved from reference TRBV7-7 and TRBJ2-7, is GAGVSQSPRYKVTKRGQDVTLRCDPISSHATLYWYQQALGQGPEFLTYFNYEAQPDKSGLPSDRFSAERPEGSISTLTIQRTEQRDSAMYRCASSPPRGTGGNEQYFGPGTRLTVT.

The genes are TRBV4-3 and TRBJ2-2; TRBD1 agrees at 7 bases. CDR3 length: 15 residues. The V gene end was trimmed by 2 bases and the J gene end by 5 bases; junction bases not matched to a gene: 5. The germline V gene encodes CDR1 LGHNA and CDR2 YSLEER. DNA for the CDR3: TGCGCCAGCAGCCAATCTCCAGGGGGAACCGGGGAGCTGTTTTTT. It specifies CASSQSPGGTGELFF.

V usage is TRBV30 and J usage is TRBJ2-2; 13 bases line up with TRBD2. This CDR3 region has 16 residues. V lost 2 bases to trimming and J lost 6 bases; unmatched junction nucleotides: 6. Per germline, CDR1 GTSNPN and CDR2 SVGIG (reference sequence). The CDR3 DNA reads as TGTGCCTGGAGTAGAGCGACTAGCGGGGGGCCCGGGGAGCTGTTTTTT. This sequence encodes CAWSRATSGGPGELFF.

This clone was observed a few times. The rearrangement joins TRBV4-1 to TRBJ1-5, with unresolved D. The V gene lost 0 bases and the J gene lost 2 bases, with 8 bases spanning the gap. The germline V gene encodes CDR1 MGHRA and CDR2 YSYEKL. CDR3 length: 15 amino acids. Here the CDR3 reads CASSQDLQRNQPQHF. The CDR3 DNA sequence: TGCGCCAGCAGCCAAGATTTACAGCGCAATCAGCCCCAGCATTTT.

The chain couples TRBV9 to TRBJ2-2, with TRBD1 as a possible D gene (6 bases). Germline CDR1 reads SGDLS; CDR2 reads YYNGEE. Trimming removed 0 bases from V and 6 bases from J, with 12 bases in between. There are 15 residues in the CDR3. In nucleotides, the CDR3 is TGTGCCAGCAGCGTAGACGCCAGGGGTGCCGGGGAGCTGTTTTTT. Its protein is CASSVDARGAGELFF.

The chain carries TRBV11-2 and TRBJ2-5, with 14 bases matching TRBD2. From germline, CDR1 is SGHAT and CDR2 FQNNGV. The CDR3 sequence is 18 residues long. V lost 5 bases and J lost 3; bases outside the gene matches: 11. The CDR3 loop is CASSLWTSGGTYKETQYF. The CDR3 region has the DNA TGTGCCAGCAGCCTCTGGACTAGCGGGGGGACTTATAAAGAGACCCAGTACTTC. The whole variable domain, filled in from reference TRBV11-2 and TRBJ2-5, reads EAGVAQSPRYKIIEKRQSVAFWCNPISGHATLYWYQQILGQGPKLLIQFQNNGVVDDSQLPKDRFSAERLKGVDSTLKIQPAKLEDSAVYLCASSLWTSGGTYKETQYFGPGTRLLVL.

The CDR3 sequence: CASSRLGGTRSNTGELFF. The CDR3 coding sequence is TGTGCCAGCAGCCGTCTGGGGGGGACCCGCTCCAACACCGGGGAGCTGTTTTTT. V is TRBV5-6 and J is TRBJ2-2, with 7 nucleotides matching TRBD2. CDR1 is SGHDT, CDR2 YYEEEE, per germline. The CDR3 loop spans 18 amino acids. Unmatched junction bases numbered 14, after V lost 4 bases and J lost 2 bases.

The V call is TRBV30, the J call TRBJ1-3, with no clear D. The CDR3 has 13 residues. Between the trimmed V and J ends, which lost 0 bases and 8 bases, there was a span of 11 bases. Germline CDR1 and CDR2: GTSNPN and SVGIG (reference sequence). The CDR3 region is CAWSVGNGYTIYF. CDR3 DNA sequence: TGTGCCTGGAGTGTGGGCAATGGGTACACCATATATTTT.

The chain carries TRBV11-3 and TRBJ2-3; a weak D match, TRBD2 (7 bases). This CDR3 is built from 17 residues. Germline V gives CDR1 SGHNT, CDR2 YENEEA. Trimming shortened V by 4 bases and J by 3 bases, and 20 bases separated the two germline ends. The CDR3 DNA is TGTGCCAGCAGCTCCGGAGGTAGAGGGGGGGGGACAGATACGCAGTATTTT. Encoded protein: CASSSGGRGGGTDTQYF.

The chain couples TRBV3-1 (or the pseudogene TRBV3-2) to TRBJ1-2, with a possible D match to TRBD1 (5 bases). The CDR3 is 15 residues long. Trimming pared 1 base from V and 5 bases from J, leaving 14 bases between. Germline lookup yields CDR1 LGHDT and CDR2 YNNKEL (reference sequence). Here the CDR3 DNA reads TGTGCCAGCAGCCAAGCGATGACAGCCTCTTATGGCTACACCTTC. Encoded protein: CASSQAMTASYGYTF.

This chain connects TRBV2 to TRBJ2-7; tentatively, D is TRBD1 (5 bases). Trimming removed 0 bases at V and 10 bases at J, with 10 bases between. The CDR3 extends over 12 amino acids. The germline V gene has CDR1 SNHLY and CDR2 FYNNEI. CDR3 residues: CASSEAGQGQYF. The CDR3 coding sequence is TGTGCCAGCAGTGAAGCGGGGCAGGGCCAGTACTTC.

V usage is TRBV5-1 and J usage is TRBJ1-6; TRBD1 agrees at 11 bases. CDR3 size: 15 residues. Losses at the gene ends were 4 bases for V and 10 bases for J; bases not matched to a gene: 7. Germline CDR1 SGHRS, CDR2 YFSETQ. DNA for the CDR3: TGCGCCAGCAGCCCTGAGGGGACAGGGGGGTCACCCCTCCACTTT. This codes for CASSPEGTGGSPLHF.

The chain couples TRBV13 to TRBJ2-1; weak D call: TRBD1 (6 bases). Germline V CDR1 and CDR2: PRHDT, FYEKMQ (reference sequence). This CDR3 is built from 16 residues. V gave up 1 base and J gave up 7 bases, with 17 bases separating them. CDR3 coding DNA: TGTGCCAGCAGCTTAGTTCTTATGGGGGCCGGGAATGAGCAGTTCTTC. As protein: CASSLVLMGAGNEQFF. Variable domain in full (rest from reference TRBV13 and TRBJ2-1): AAGVIQSPRHLIKEKRETATLKCYPIPRHDTVYWYQQGPGQDPQFLISFYEKMQSDKGSIPDRFSAQQFSDYHSELNMSSLELGDSALYFCASSLVLMGAGNEQFFGPGTRLTVL.

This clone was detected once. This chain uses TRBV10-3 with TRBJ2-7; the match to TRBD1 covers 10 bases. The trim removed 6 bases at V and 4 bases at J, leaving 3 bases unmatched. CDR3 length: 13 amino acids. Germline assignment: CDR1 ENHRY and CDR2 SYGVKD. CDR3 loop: CAISPGQGYEQYF. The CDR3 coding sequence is TGTGCCATCAGCCCGGGACAGGGGTACGAGCAGTACTTC.

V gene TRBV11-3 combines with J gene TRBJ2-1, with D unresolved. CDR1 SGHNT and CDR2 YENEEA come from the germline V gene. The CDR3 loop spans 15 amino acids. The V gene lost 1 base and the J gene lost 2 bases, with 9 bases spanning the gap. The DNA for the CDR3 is TGTGCCAGCAGCTTAGGAGACTCTCCCTACAATGAGCAGTTCTTC. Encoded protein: CASSLGDSPYNEQFF.

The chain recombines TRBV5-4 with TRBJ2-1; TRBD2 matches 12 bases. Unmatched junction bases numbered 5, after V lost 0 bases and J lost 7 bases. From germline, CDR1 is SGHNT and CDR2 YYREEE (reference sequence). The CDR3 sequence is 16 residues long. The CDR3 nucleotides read TGTGCCAGCAGCTTGGGACTAGCGGGGGCTACAAATGAGCAGTTCTTC. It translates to CASSLGLAGATNEQFF.

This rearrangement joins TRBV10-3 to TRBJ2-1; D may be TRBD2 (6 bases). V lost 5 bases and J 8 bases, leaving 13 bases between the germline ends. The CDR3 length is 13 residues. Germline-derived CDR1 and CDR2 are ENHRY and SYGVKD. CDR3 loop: CAISPRGQDEQFF. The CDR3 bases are TGTGCCATCAGTCCGCGGGGTCAAGATGAGCAGTTCTTC.